The T cell receptor (beta chain) under discussion was sequenced for a study of immune evolution from preneoplasia to lung adenocarcinoma. With regard to this clone: Its cognate antigen is unknown.

Produced via immunoSEQ multiplex PCR; TCRdb's table is partial and in-frame only. The repertoire holds some 16,000 clones, with less than 90% as singletons. Regarding the study as a whole: Compared with EGFR-mutant or double wild-type lesions, KRAS-mutant nodules were more clonal. Top clone share appeared to fall from AAH through AIS, MIA, adenocarcinoma.

Between the mid-2010s and the late 2010s, patients underwent resection in Japan or China. Germline V lookup: CDR1 MNHEY, CDR2 SMNVEV (reference sequence). CDR3 length: 15 residues. Trimming took 4 bases from V and 7 from J; bases not matched to a gene: 8. The chain employs TRBV27 and TRBJ2-3; 10 positions match TRBD2. The receptor was derived from a person aged 70 to 80 with invasive lung adenocarcinoma. Specimen: FFPE invasive lung adenocarcinoma tissue. The CDR3 DNA reads as TGTGCCAGCAGTTCTCAGCGGGGGGGCCTTCATACGCAGTATTTT. It yields the protein CASSSQRGGLHTQYF.